This TCR beta chain derives from a study of shared clonotypes between healthy human individuals. The wider study: Researchers drew samples from a couple of women and a few men aged 18 to 49.

Sequencing was at deep level. The method was immunoSEQ multiplex PCR; TCRdb's version includes in-frame clones alone and lacks a portion of them. The sample has over a million clones, around 97% seen once. Sequencing was done on a sample of naive CD4+ T cells sorted from blood. Sample subset: CD45RA+ positively selected. This clonotype was obtained from a man aged 25-40 years in good health.

The CDR3 nucleotides are TGCGCCAGCAGTGAGTGGCTGGGGGAGGGTGGCTACACCTTC. The encoded protein is CASSEWLGEGGYTF. This sequence joins TRBV10-2 and TRBJ1-2, with a possible D match to TRBD1 (5 bases). Deletions cut 1 base from V and 7 bases from J, with 13 bases between. Germline V lookup: CDR1 WSHSY, CDR2 SAAADI. This CDR3 has 14 amino acids.